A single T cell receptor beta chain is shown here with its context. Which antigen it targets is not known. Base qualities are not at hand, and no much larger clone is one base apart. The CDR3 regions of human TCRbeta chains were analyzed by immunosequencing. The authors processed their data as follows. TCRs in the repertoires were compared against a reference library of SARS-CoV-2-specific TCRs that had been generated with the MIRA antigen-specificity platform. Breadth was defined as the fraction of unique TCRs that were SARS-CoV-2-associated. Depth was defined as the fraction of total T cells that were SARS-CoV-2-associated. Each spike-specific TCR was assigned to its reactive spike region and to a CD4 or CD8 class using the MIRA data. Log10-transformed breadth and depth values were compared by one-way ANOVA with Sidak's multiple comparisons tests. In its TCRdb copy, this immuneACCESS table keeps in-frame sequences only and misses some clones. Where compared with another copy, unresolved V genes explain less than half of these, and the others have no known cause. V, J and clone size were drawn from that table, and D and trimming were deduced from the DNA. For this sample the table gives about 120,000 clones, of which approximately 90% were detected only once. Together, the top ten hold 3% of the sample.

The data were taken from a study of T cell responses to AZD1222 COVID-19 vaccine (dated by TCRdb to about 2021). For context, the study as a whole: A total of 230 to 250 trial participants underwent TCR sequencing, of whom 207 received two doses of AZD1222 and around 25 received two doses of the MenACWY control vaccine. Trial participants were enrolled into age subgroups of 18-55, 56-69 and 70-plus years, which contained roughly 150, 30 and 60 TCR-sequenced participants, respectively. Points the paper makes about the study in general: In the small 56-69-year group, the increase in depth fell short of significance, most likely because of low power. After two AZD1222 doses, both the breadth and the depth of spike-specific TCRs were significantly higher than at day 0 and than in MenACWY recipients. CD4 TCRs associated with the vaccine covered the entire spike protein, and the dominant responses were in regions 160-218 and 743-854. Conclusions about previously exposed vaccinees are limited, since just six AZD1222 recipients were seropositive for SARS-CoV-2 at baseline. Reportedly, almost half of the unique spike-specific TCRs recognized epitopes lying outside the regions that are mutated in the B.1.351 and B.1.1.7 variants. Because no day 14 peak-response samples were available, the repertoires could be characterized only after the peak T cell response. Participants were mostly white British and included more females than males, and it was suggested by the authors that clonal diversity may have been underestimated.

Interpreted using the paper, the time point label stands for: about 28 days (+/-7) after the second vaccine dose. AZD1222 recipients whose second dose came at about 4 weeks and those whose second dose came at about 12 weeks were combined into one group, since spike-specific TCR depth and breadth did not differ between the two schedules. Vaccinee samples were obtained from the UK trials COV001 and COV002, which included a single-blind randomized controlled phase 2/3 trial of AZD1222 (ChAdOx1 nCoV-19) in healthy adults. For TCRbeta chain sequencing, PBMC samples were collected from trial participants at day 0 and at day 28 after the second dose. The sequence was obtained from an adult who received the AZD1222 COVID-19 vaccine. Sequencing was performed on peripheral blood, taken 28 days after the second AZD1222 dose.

Here the CDR3 is given as CASSLGAGIGNTIYF. The DNA sequence reads TGCGCCAGCAGCTTGGGCGCAGGGATCGGAAACACCATATATTTT. This chain joins TRBV5-1 to TRBJ1-3; TRBD1 might be the D gene, on 5 matching bases. Per the germline V gene, SGHRS is the CDR1 and YFSETQ is the CDR2. The CDR3 spans 15 residues, from the cysteine through the phenylalanine. Kept here is only the CDR3 DNA, which spans 45 bases and is read in frame from base 1. V is reduced by 0 bases and J by 4 bases, leaving a spacing of 11 bases between them.